Listed below are T cell receptor beta chains from one sample, sequenced in a study of beta chain features in type 1 diabetes. Assay used: immunoSEQ multiplex PCR; TCRdb lists only in-frame clones, some missing. This table holds around 400,000 clones, over 9.5% found once. The sequencing input was naive CD4+ T cells from blood. These receptor sequences come from a man in his late teens or twenties in good health. The CDR3 runs from the conserved cysteine through the conserved F or W. The D gene is left open where the match is weak. The size field is filled for only some rows; it gives once, few, many or a size class.

size	J	V	D	DNA	CDR3
-	TRBJ2-7	TRBV30	TRBD2	TGTGCCTGGAGTGTGGGGGGGTTAGGGTCCTACGAGCAGTACTTC	CAWSVGGLGSYEQYF
-	TRBJ2-3	TRBV4-1	-	TGCGCCAGCAGCCAAGGGGGCAGACCAGATACGCAGTATTTT	CASSQGGRPDTQYF
-	TRBJ1-2	TRBV5-1	TRBD1	TGCGCCAGCAGCAGTCTACAGGGGCGACGATATGGCTACACCTTC	CASSSLQGRRYGYTF
-	TRBJ2-5	TRBV2	TRBD2	TGTGCCAGCAGTATCTTCTATGCTAGCGGGCAGACCCAGTACTTC	CASSIFYASGQTQYF
few	TRBJ1-5	TRBV7-2	-	TGTGCCAGCAGTTTTCAGGGTCTGTCCAATCAGCCCCAGCATTTT	CASSFQGLSNQPQHF
-	TRBJ1-2	TRBV2	-	TGTGCCAGCGACGTGGGCAAGGTTTGGGGAGCGGGTGGCTACACCTTC	CASDVGKVWGAGGYTF
-	TRBJ2-5	TRBV5-6	-	TGTGCCAGCAGCTCCCCTCGGGAGTTGGAGACCCAGTACTTC	CASSSPRELETQYF
-	TRBJ1-2	TRBV6-1	TRBD1	TGTGCCAGCAGTGTGGGGACAGCGGACTATGGCTACACCTTC	CASSVGTADYGYTF
few	TRBJ1-2	TRBV28	TRBD1	TGTGCCATCCTAACCGGGACAGAGCTTGATGGCTACACCTTC	CAILTGTELDGYTF
-	TRBJ1-1	TRBV6-6	-	TGTGCCAGCAGTCCCGGGACAATGAACACTGAAGCTTTCTTT	CASSPGTMNTEAFF
-	TRBJ2-1	TRBV15	-	TGTGCCACCAGCACCGAGGGGGTCGGTGAGCAGTTCTTC	CATSTEGVGEQFF
-	TRBJ2-1	TRBV23-1	-	TGCGCCAGCAGCCAAGAGGGAGCGGAGGTCTACAATGAGCAGTTCTTC	CASSQEGAEVYNEQFF
-	TRBJ2-7	TRBV6-1	TRBD1	TGTGCCAGCAGTGCCGGGACAGGGGTTTACCTTAGCTACGAGCAGTACTTC	CASSAGTGVYLSYEQYF
few	TRBJ2-3	TRBV7-2	TRBD2	TGTGCCAGCAGCGCTGCTAGCGGTAGCACAGATACGCAGTATTTT	CASSAASGSTDTQYF
-	TRBJ1-1	TRBV14	TRBD1	TGTGCCAGCAGCCTTACTGGCAGGGGGCGAGCTTTCTTT	CASSLTGRGRAFF
few	TRBJ2-7	TRBV7-6	TRBD1	TGTGCCAGCAGCTTAGGACAGGGGCCTTCCTACGAGCAGTACTTC	CASSLGQGPSYEQYF
-	TRBJ1-6	TRBV7-3	-	TGTGCCAGCAGCACACAGGGTGATTCACCCCTCCACTTT	CASSTQGDSPLHF
-	TRBJ2-1	TRBV28	TRBD2	TGTGCCAGCAAGGACCCGGGGGGCTACAATGAGCAGTTCTTC	CASKDPGGYNEQFF
-	TRBJ1-5	TRBV5-1	TRBD1	TGCGCCAGCAGCTTGGACAGGGGGGAACAGCCCCAGCATTTT	CASSLDRGEQPQHF
few	TRBJ1-1	TRBV6-5	-	TGTGCCAGCAGTTACTCGGTACAGTTAAACACTGAAGCTTTCTTT	CASSYSVQLNTEAFF
few	TRBJ2-4	TRBV7-8	TRBD1	TGTGCCAGCAGCTTAGGGGGACAGTTAAACATTCAGTACTTC	CASSLGGQLNIQYF
-	TRBJ1-1	TRBV14	-	TGTGCCAGCAGCCAAGTAAGGCAGGTGAACACTGAAGCTTTCTTT	CASSQVRQVNTEAFF
-	TRBJ2-7	TRBV28	-	TGTGCCAGCAGTACTCCCTACGAGCAGTACTTC	CASSTPYEQYF
-	TRBJ2-1	TRBV7-3	TRBD2	TGTGCCAGCAGCTTAGCCGGCACTAGCGGGAGGGCATACAATGAGCAGTTCTTC	CASSLAGTSGRAYNEQFF
few	TRBJ1-1	TRBV6-1	-	TGTGCCAGCAGTGAGGCGCGGGGCACTGAAGCTTTCTTT	CASSEARGTEAFF
-	TRBJ2-7	TRBV21-1	-	TGTGCCAGCAGCAAGGGGCCTTACTACGAGCAGTACTTC	CASSKGPYYEQYF
few	TRBJ1-5	TRBV18	TRBD1	TGTGCCAGCTCACCGGCGGGACAGGTTCGTGATCAGCCCCAGCATTTT	CASSPAGQVRDQPQHF
once	TRBJ1-4	TRBV28	TRBD1	TGTGCCAGCAGCCCGACAGGGAGTATCAGAGAAAAACTGTTTTTT	CASSPTGSIREKLFF
few	TRBJ2-7	TRBV7-2	-	TGTGCCAGCAGCTTAGTGGGGACGGGGGACTACGAGCAGTACTTC	CASSLVGTGDYEQYF
-	TRBJ2-5	TRBV10-3	TRBD2	TGTGCCACTGGTCCGGCGGGGGGGCGTGAGACCCAGTACTTC	CATGPAGGRETQYF
-	TRBJ2-5	TRBV7-6	TRBD2	TGTGCCAGCAGCTTAGGCGGGAGGCAAGACGAGACCCAGTACTTC	CASSLGGRQDETQYF
-	TRBJ2-5	TRBV5-8	TRBD2	TGTGCCAGCAGCTTGCCGGGAGGACAAGAGACCCAGTACTTC	CASSLPGGQETQYF
few	TRBJ2-7	TRBV7-2	TRBD1	TGTGCCAGCAGCCCCGGGACAGGGGTTCTCTACGAGCAGTACTTC	CASSPGTGVLYEQYF
-	TRBJ1-5	TRBV19	-	TGTGCCAGTAGTAGACGCCCCTGGGGAGGGGATCAGCCCCAGCATTTT	CASSRRPWGGDQPQHF
-	TRBJ2-7	TRBV6-5	TRBD1	TGTGCCAGCACCCAGCCCGGACAGGGCAACTACGAGCAGTACTTC	CASTQPGQGNYEQYF
few	TRBJ1-5	TRBV28	-	TGTGCCAGCAGTTTAGGGGGGGGGAGCAATCAGCCCCAGCATTTT	CASSLGGGSNQPQHF
few	TRBJ1-1	TRBV6-5	-	TGTGCCAGCAGTTACTCATCGGGGTGGACTGAAGCTTTCTTT	CASSYSSGWTEAFF
-	TRBJ1-5	TRBV5-1	-	TGCGCCAGCAGCCCAGGGACAAGGGGAAATCAGCCCCAGCATTTT	CASSPGTRGNQPQHF
-	TRBJ2-7	TRBV9	TRBD1	TGTGCCAGCAGCGTAGGAGGGACAGGGGGATACGAGCAGTACTTC	CASSVGGTGGYEQYF
-	TRBJ2-5	TRBV6-6	-	TGTGCCAGCAGTACCGGGATCCAAGAGACCCAGTACTTC	CASSTGIQETQYF
few	TRBJ2-3	TRBV4-2	TRBD2	TGTGCCAGCAGCCAGGTTGCGGGGGCGGGAGGGCCCGATACGCAGTATTTT	CASSQVAGAGGPDTQYF
few	TRBJ2-5	TRBV7-3	-	TGTGCCAGCAGCCCCCGTGCAGGGGAGACCCAGTACTTC	CASSPRAGETQYF
-	TRBJ2-2	TRBV29-1	TRBD2	TGCAGCGTTGTACGGCTAGCGGGAGGGGCCGGGGAGCTGTTTTTT	CSVVRLAGGAGELFF
-	TRBJ2-7	TRBV2	TRBD2	TGTGCCAGCAGTGAAGCCGCGGGAGAAGCCCACGAGCAGTACTTC	CASSEAAGEAHEQYF
few	TRBJ1-2	TRBV5-1	-	TGCGCCAGCAGCTTGGGGACAGTCCGGAACTATGGCTACACCTTC	CASSLGTVRNYGYTF
many	TRBJ2-7	TRBV7-9	-	TGTGCCAGCAGCCGTGACAGGATTGGAGACGAGCAGTACTTC	CASSRDRIGDEQYF
-	TRBJ1-2	TRBV5-1	-	TGCGCCAGCAGCCCTGGACAAGACTATGGCTACACCTTC	CASSPGQDYGYTF
few	TRBJ2-1	TRBV11-2	TRBD2	TGTGCCTCGGGGGTAGCGGGAGTTCATAATGAGCAGTTCTTC	CASGVAGVHNEQFF
few	TRBJ1-2	TRBV29-1	-	TGCAGCGTTGAAGGCCCTGGGCGACACTATGGCTACACCTTC	CSVEGPGRHYGYTF
few	TRBJ2-3	TRBV28	TRBD1	TGTGCCAGCAGTTTATGGGACAGGGGTGGAGATACGCAGTATTTT	CASSLWDRGGDTQYF
few	TRBJ2-7	TRBV20-1	TRBD2	TGCAGTGTAGGCGGGGGCTACGAGCAGTACTTC	CSVGGGYEQYF
-	TRBJ1-1	TRBV5-4	-	TGTGCCAGCAGCCGCGCGGGGGGTAAAGCTTTCTTT	CASSRAGGKAFF